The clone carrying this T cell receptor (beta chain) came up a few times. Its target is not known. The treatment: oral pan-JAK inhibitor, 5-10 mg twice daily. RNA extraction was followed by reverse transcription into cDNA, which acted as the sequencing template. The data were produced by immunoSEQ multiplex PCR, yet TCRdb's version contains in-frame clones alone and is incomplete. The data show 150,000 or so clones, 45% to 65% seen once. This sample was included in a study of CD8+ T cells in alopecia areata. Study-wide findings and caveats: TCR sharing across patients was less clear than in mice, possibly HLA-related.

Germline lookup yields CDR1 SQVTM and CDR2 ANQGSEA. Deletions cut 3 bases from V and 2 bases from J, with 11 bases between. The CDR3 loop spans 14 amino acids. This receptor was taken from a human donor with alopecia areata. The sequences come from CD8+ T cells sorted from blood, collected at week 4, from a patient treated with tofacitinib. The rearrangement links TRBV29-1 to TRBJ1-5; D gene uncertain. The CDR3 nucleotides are TGCAGCGTTGAGACCCAGGAGGGCAATCAGCCCCAGCATTTT. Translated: CSVETQEGNQPQHF. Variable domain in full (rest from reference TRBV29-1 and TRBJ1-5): SAVISQKPSRDICQRGTSLTIQCQVDSQVTMMFWYRQQPGQSLTLIATANQGSEATYESGFVIDKFPISRPNLTFSTLTVSNMSPEDSSIYLCSVETQEGNQPQHFGDGTRLSIL.